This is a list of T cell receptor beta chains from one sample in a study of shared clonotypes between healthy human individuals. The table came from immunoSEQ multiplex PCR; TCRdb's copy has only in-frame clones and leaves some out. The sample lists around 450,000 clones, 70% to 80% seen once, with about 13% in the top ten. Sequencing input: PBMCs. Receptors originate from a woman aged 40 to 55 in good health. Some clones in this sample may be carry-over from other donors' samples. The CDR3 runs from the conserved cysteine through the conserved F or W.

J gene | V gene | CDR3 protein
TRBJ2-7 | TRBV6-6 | CASSYLPGVPEQYF
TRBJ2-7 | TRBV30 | CAWSSGTGAYEQYF
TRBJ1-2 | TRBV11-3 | CASSQGTGGGVNYGYTF
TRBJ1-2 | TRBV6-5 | CASSPGTTYGYTF
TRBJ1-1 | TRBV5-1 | CASSLGDARAYTEAFF
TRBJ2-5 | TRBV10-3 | CAISEGQETQYF
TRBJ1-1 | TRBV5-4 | CASSAWRGGNTEAFF
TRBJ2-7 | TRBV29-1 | CSALRGTALDEQYF
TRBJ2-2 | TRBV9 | CASSVFDTGELFF
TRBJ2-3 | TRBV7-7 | CASSPLRLGADTQYF
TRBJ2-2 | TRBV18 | CASSTTSRGSTGELFF
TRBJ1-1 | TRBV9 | CASSEGGGTEAFF
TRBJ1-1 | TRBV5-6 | CASSLYQSGTEAFF
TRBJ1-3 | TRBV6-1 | CASIKDSGNTIYF
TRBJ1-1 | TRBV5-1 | CASSLAGTGTEAFF
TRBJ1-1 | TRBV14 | CASSQDWLGRRTEAFF
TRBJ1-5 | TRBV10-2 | CASSESTEVQPQHF
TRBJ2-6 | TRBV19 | CASSKDGASTTSGANVLTF
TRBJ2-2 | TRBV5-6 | CASSLPTGSVDPGELFF
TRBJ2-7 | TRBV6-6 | CASSPRRSGATAEQYF
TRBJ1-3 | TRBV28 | CASRKTGESTGNTIYF
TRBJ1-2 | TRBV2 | CASDGRGTTGRVYGYTF
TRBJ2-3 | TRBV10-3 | CAIGRLALTDTQYF
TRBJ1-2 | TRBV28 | CASSFGNYGYTF
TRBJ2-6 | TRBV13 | CASSSRSSGANVLTF
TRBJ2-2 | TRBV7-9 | CASTLGDGYTGELFF
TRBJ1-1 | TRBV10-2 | CASSGIGANTEAFF
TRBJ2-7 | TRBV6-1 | CASSVPANSYEQYF
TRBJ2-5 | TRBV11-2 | CASSPQVQETQYF
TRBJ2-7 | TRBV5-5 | CASSFLDGSYEQYF
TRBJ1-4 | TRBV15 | CATSDREATNEKLFF
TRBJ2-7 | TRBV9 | CASRPRVVNNEQYF
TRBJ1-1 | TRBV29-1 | CSVEAGQGITEAFF
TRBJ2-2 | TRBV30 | CAWSTGVSNTGELFF
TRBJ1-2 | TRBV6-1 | CASTRAHGYTF
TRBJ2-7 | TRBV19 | CASSKGGSNHEQYF